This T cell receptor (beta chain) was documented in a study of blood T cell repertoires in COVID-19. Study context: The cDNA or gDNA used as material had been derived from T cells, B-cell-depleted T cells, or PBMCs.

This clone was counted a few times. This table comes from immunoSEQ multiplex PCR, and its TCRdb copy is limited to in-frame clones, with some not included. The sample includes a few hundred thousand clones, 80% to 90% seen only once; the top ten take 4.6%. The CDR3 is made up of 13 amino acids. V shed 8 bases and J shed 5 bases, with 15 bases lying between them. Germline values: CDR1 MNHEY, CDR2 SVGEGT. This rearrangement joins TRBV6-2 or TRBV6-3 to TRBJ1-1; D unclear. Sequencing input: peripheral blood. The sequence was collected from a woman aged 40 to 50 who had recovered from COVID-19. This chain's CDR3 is CASGQGRETEAFF. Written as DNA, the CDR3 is TGTGCCAGCGGCCAAGGGAGGGAAACTGAAGCTTTCTTT.